Listed here are 9 T cell receptor beta chains from one sample, sequenced in a study of response to subunit inactivated influenza vaccine. TCRdb recomputed calls from the RT-PCR reads with MiXCR, one row per CDR3 protein. The data show roughly 500,000 distinct CDR3 sequences, approximately 24% seen once. These same data were also listed under a study on T cells expressing NK-cell markers. That paper adds: Scientists made TCR beta cDNA using 5'RACE template switching with UMIs.

This specimen was CD4+ T cells sorted from PBMCs, taken 11 to 12 days after vaccination. These receptors were obtained from a man in his forties or fifties who received an inactivated influenza vaccine.

A few counts support this clonotype. This chain uses TRBV20-1 with TRBJ1-4; TRBD1 aligns across 8 bases. Germline assignment: CDR1 DFQATT and CDR2 SNEGSKA (reference sequence). Unmatched junction bases numbered 4, after V lost 1 base and J lost 3 bases. The CDR3 is made up of 15 amino acids. The CDR3 DNA sequence: TGCAGTGCTAGAGCAGGGGGCGCGTCTAATGAAAAACTGTTTTTT. It codes for CSARAGGASNEKLFF.

The V and J genes are TRBV20-1 and TRBJ2-1; TRBD2 agrees at 7 bases. In germline, CDR1 is DFQATT, CDR2 SNEGSKA (reference sequence). This CDR3 is built from 15 residues. The junction had 12 bases not matched to a gene; V was cut back by 4 bases and J by 6 bases. The CDR3 here is CSATPAVPGGNEQFF. CDR3 coding DNA: TGCAGTGCTACACCCGCGGTGCCGGGAGGCAATGAGCAGTTCTTC.

The table lists this clonotype with many counts. The chain uses TRBV5-1 and TRBJ2-7; 10 bases line up with TRBD2. Germline V lookup: CDR1 SGHRS, CDR2 YFSETQ. Trimming cost V 7 bases and J 5 bases; bases outside gene matches: 9. The length of the CDR3 is 14 residues. CDR3 protein: CASGQRGGSDEQYF. The CDR3 DNA reads as TGCGCCAGCGGCCAGCGGGGGGGCAGCGACGAGCAGTACTTC.

V is TRBV10-3 and J is TRBJ2-3; 8 bases map to TRBD1. The CDR3 consists of 15 residues. Germline V gene lookup returns CDR1 ENHRY and CDR2 SYGVKD. V shed 5 bases and J 3 bases; nucleotides not matched to a gene: 7. This chain's CDR3 is CAISLTGDWTDTQYF. CDR3 nucleotides: TGTGCCATCAGTTTGACAGGGGATTGGACAGATACGCAGTATTTT.

The chain is built from TRBV6-5 and TRBJ2-4; D tentatively fits TRBD1 or TRBD2 (5 bases each). V lost 2 bases and J lost 9, with 8 bases in between. CDR3 length: 12 residues. Germline CDR1 MNHEY, CDR2 SVGAGI. The CDR3 here is CASSYDSGIQYF. CDR3 nucleotides: TGTGCCAGCAGTTACGACAGCGGCATTCAGTACTTC.

This clonotype was counted a few times. The V and J genes are TRBV7-2 and TRBJ2-1, with TRBD2 identical over 9 bases. Germline V gene sequence: CDR1 SGHTA, CDR2 FQGNSA. This CDR3 comprises 17 residues. V lost 10 bases to trimming and J lost 7 bases; unmatched junction nucleotides: 20. The CDR3 loop reads CATALGRMRGGRNEQFF. The CDR3, as DNA: TGTGCCACCGCCCTTGGCCGAATGCGGGGGGGTCGGAATGAGCAGTTCTTC.

The CDR3 region has the DNA TGCAGCGTTGCTCCGGGACGGGGGGTCCTGGATACGCAGTATTTT. Protein sequence: CSVAPGRGVLDTQYF. The chain employs TRBV29-1 and TRBJ2-3; 7 bases fit TRBD2. Germline trimming cut 4 bases from V and 6 bases from J; bases unmatched to any gene: 13. The CDR3 is 15 residues long. The germline CDR1 and CDR2 sequences are SQVTM and ANQGSEA.

This clonotype appeared a few times. The rearrangement joins TRBV7-9 to TRBJ1-2, with TRBD1 matching over 10 bases. The CDR3 is 15 amino acids. V was clipped by 5 bases and J by 2 bases; unmatched bases: 5. Germline V lookup: CDR1 SEHNR, CDR2 FQNEAQ (reference sequence). CDR3 DNA: TGTGCCAGCAGCCCCCAGACAGGGGGCAACTATGGCTACACCTTC. Its translation is CASSPQTGGNYGYTF.

The chain is built from TRBV7-7 and TRBJ2-1; 7 nucleotides align to TRBD2. CDR3 size: 17 residues. After removal of 1 base from V and 0 bases from J, the junction contained 6 bases not matched to a gene. CDR1 is SSHAT, CDR2 FNYEAQ, per germline (reference sequence). The CDR3 region has the DNA TGTGCCAGCAGCTTAGATAGCGGGCCTAGCTCCTACAATGAGCAGTTCTTC. It translates to CASSLDSGPSSYNEQFF.